This T cell receptor beta chain was found in a study of vaccination effects on CD4 cells after COVID-19 (dated by TCRdb to between 2022 and 2023). Study-level background: Participants received two doses of either the BNT162b2 or the mRNA-1273 mRNA SARS-CoV-2 vaccine. SARS-CoV-2 spike-specific CD4+ TCR repertoires were compared before and after mRNA vaccination in COVID-19 convalescent patients and in infection-naive vaccine recipients. The full study included some 10 COVID-19 convalescent patients and a few SARS-CoV-2-naive healthy vaccine recipients. The Oncomine TCR Beta short-read assay on an Illumina iSeq 100 was used to sequence cultures from other donors in the study. General conclusions and limits of the study: Among healthy vaccine recipients, nearly all vaccine-induced clones were SARS-CoV-2 mono-reactive, and just 1 of 255 was cross-reactive with common cold coronaviruses. At late post-vaccination timepoints, both infection-induced and vaccine-induced clones showed marked clonal contraction, consistent with waning T cell responses. Limitations of the study were the small number of convalescent patients and the absence of early post-infection timepoints.

As for this clone: Its antigen is not yet known. No base quality values were provided; no much bigger clone lies one nucleotide off.

The germline ends are 8 bases apart after V is trimmed by 2 bases and J by 3 bases. The CDR3, cysteine through phenylalanine, is 15 amino acids long. The entry retains the CDR3 DNA only, 45 bases that are in frame from base 1. CDR1 SGHTA and CDR2 FQGTGA are derived from the germline V gene. Receptor amplification or capture employed the immunoSEQ multiplex PCR assay. DNA from the cultured and isolated CD4+ T cells underwent TCR beta CDR3 sequencing. The authors processed their data as follows. Non-productive TCR sequences were removed and reads were trimmed to the CDR3 region, keeping CDR3s of at least 7 amino acids. Antigen-specific clonotypes were identified with the MANAFEST web app by comparing expansion in peptide wells against reference cultures. Positive clones required FDR<0.05 expansion versus reference and all other wells, odds ratio above 5, and frequency above 0.1% in two replicate wells. A clonotype was defined as cross-reactive if the clonotype was significantly expanded both in SARS-CoV-2 spike wells and in at least one common cold coronavirus spike condition. Levenshtein distance calculated with the stringdist R package was used to assess CDR3 similarity, and unrooted trees were constructed with ape in R 3.6.1. The clones in this table, taken by TCRdb from immuneACCESS, are in-frame only. Not every clone is retained; where verified, under half of the shortfall comes from an unresolved V gene, and the cause of the rest is unknown. The DNA gave D and trimming, while V, J and clone size come from that table. The table for this sample lists tens of thousands of clones; around 79% of them were counted only once. The biggest ten clones account for over 2.5% of the sample.

The ViraFEST assay stimulated PBMC with viral peptide pools and then used TCR sequencing to identify antigen-specific CD4+ T cell clonotypes by expansion. After around eleven days of culture, CD4+ T cells were isolated with the EasySep CD4+ T cell isolation kit. Healthy vaccine recipients had no prior SARS-CoV-2 infection, confirmed by negative nucleocapsid antibodies before and after vaccination. Some 2 million PBMC per well were cultured in IMDM with around 5.3% human AB serum, 9 to 10 IU/ml IL-2 and gentamicin, plus 10 ug/ml peptides. On days 3 and 7, half of the culture medium was replaced with fresh IL-2-containing medium. Each peptide stimulation condition was cultured in triplicate wells unless otherwise noted. Using Ficoll-Paque Plus gradient centrifugation, PBMC were separated from whole blood and then either used fresh or cryopreserved at -140C. The overlapping peptide pools covered the spike proteins of SARS-CoV-2 and of the common cold coronaviruses HCoV-NL63, HCoV-OC43 and HCoV-229E. Genomic DNA was extracted from cultured CD4+ T cells with the QIAamp micro DNA kit.

The chain employs TRBV7-3 and TRBJ2-6; no D segment can be confidently identified. The sequenced sample was CD4+ T cells from PBMCs cultured with HCoV-NL63 spike peptides, obtained before COVID-19 vaccination. What the cell subset or site label conveys for this sample: HCoV-NL63 spike overlapping peptide pool stimulation. This receptor was taken from a human donor who received a COVID-19 vaccine. The DNA sequence follows: TGTGCCAGCAGCTTAGGCTTAGGTGGGGCCAACGTCCTGACTTTC. Translated, it gives CASSLGLGGANVLTF.